The 19 T cell receptor beta chains presented below share a single source sample, sequenced in a study of shared clonotypes between healthy human individuals. Generated by immunoSEQ multiplex PCR, the TCRdb table keeps only in-frame clones and is missing some. The data contain 400,000 to 500,000 clones, 60% to 85% of them singletons. The sample was PBMCs. The receptor source for this set is a woman between 35 and 50 years old in good health. Some clones in this sample may be carry-over from other donors' samples.

Many counts were recorded for this clone. The chain combines TRBV2 with TRBJ1-1; a possible D gene is TRBD1 (5 bases). Germline CDR1 is SNHLY and CDR2 is FYNNEI. Trimming stripped 8 bases from V and 7 bases from J, with 14 bases between. CDR3 length: 12 residues. In DNA, the CDR3 is TGTGCCAGCGGGGACGAAGGGAGTGAAGCTTTCTTT. Encoded protein: CASGDEGSEAFF.

The table lists this clone with a count of one. This sequence joins TRBV11-2 and TRBJ1-4, with TRBD1 identical over 9 bases. CDR1 is SGHAT, CDR2 FQNNGV, per germline. Trimming cost V 1 base and J 8 bases; bases outside gene matches: 8. CDR3 length equals 16 residues. The DNA of the CDR3 is TGTGCCAGCAGCTTAGCAGTACAGGGGGCCGGGGAAAAACTGTTTTTT. The encoded protein is CASSLAVQGAGEKLFF.

In DNA, the CDR3 is TGTGCCAGTAGTGGTCCCTACGAGCAGTACTTC. It translates to CASSGPYEQYF. This chain connects TRBV19 to TRBJ2-7; D gene unclear. Per the germline V gene, CDR1 is LNHDA and CDR2 is SQIVND (reference sequence). The V end was cut by 5 bases, the J end by 2 bases, with 4 bases between. CDR3 size: 11 residues.

This clone occurred a few times. J is TRBJ2-5 and V is TRBV28, with D possibly matching TRBD2 (5 bases). Trimming left V 5 bases short and J 0 bases short, with 13 bases between. CDR3 length: 15 residues. Looked up from germline, CDR1 is MDHEN and CDR2 is SYDVKM. The CDR3 is CASSILTGNQETQYF. CDR3 coding DNA: TGTGCCAGCAGTATACTCACGGGGAACCAAGAGACCCAGTACTTC.

This chain links TRBV2 with TRBJ2-2; D is possibly TRBD2 (5 bases). The germline V and J ends were trimmed by 8 bases and 1 base, with 11 bases remaining between them. Germline assignment: CDR1 SNHLY and CDR2 FYNNEI. This CDR3 spans 14 amino acids. CDR3 sequence: CASLKEGNTGELFF. CDR3 DNA: TGTGCCAGCCTTAAAGAGGGGAACACCGGGGAGCTGTTTTTT.

This clone was counted between two and nine times. The chain recombines TRBV7-2 with TRBJ2-5; D gene ambiguous. Trimming stripped 3 bases from V and 4 bases from J, with 15 bases between. Germline V CDR1 and CDR2: SGHTA, FQGNSA. This CDR3 spans 15 amino acids. The CDR3: CASSFGSGVRETQYF. For the CDR3, the DNA is TGTGCCAGCAGCTTTGGGTCCGGAGTACGAGAGACCCAGTACTTC. The whole variable domain, remainder taken from reference TRBV7-2 and TRBJ2-5, is GAGVSQSPSNKVTEKGKDVELRCDPISGHTALYWYRQSLGQGLEFLIYFQGNSAPDKSGLPSDRFSAERTGGSVSTLTIQRTQQEDSAVYLCASSFGSGVRETQYFGPGTRLLVL.

The CDR3 region has the DNA TGTGCCAGCAGTTACGACAGGCGGGGCGGGGAGCTGTTTTTT. It codes for CASSYDRRGGELFF. The chain has TRBV6-6 and TRBJ2-2, with D perhaps TRBD1 or TRBD2 (6 bases each). V was clipped by 2 bases and J by 7 bases, with 11 bases between them. The CDR3 has 14 residues. The germline V gene has CDR1 MNHNY and CDR2 SVGAGI (reference sequence).

This chain links TRBV5-1 with TRBJ1-1, with 7 bases matching TRBD1. The germline CDR1 and CDR2 sequences are SGHRS and YFSETQ. Trimming took 0 bases from V and 5 from J; bases not matched to a gene: 7. The CDR3 sequence is 15 residues long. The CDR3 protein is CASSLVEGAQTEAFF. The CDR3 DNA follows: TGCGCCAGCAGCTTGGTGGAGGGGGCGCAGACTGAAGCTTTCTTT.

The chain links TRBV18 to TRBJ1-4, with D maybe TRBD1 (6 bases). The V end lost 6 bases, the J end lost 5 bases, and 10 bases lay between the germline ends. Looked up from germline, CDR1 is KGHSH and CDR2 is LQKENI. The CDR3 has 13 amino acids. The CDR3 DNA reads TGTGCCAGCTCGGGGGGCTTGAATGAAAAACTGTTTTTT. Its protein is CASSGGLNEKLFF.

A word on this clone: The same CDR3 arises from other DNA sequences in this sample as well. V gene TRBV5-4 combines with J gene TRBJ2-1, with D possibly being TRBD1 (6 bases). The CDR3 covers 13 residues. V was pared by 5 bases and J by 4 bases, with 10 bases between. The germline gives CDR1 SGHNT, CDR2 YYREEE (reference sequence). DNA for the CDR3: TGTGCCAGCAGGCTGGACAGTTACAATGAGCAGTTCTTC. It is translated as CASRLDSYNEQFF. Combining the CDR3 with reference TRBV5-4 and TRBJ2-1 gives the whole variable domain ETGVTQSPTHLIKTRGQQVTLRCSSQSGHNTVSWYQQALGQGPQFIFQYYREEENGRGNFPPRFSGLQFPNYSSELNVNALELDDSALYLCASRLDSYNEQFFGPGTRLTVL.

Concerning this clone: Since a far larger clone is one base different, this is likely a read error. Additional DNA sequences in this sample encode the identical CDR3. The chain carries TRBV18 and TRBJ1-1; TRBD1 matches 9 bases. This CDR3 region has 13 residues. The V gene's germline CDR1 is KGHSH and CDR2 LQKENI. CDR3 nucleotide sequence: TGTGCCAGCTCATCCGGACAGGGGACTGAGGCTTTCTTT. Translated: CASSSGQGTEAFF.

The chain employs TRBV7-2 and TRBJ2-5; D is unclear. Germline V gene lookup returns CDR1 SGHTA and CDR2 FQGNSA. There are 15 residues in the CDR3. The V end was cut by 3 bases, the J end by 6 bases, with 17 bases between. CDR3 nucleotide sequence: TGTGCCAGCAGCTTTGGGCAGCATCCTAGTCAGACCCAGTACTTC. Protein product: CASSFGQHPSQTQYF.

The CDR3 is CASSPQLGTEQFF. DNA of the CDR3: TGTGCCAGCAGCCCCCAACTAGGTACTGAGCAGTTCTTC. The V gene is TRBV2, the J gene TRBJ2-1; D is perhaps TRBD2 (5 bases). V shed 6 bases and J shed 9 bases, with 15 bases lying between them. Germline lookup yields CDR1 SNHLY and CDR2 FYNNEI. CDR3 length: 13 amino acids.

The chain couples TRBV7-9 to TRBJ1-4; D gene ambiguous. The germline gives CDR1 SEHNR, CDR2 FQNEAQ (reference sequence). This CDR3 has 14 residues. V gave up 3 bases and J gave up 0 bases, with 5 bases separating them. The CDR3 DNA reads as TGTGCCAGCAGCTTTGACGCAACTAATGAAAAACTGTTTTTT. Its translation is CASSFDATNEKLFF.

This chain's CDR3 is CASSKLGGEQFF. CDR3 DNA: TGTGCCAGCAGCAAGTTAGGTGGGGAGCAGTTCTTC. The V and J genes are TRBV9 and TRBJ2-1; D uncertain. Germline V lookup: CDR1 SGDLS, CDR2 YYNGEE. The CDR3 consists of 12 residues. Trimming shortened V by 4 bases and J by 10 bases, and 12 bases separated the two germline ends.

This chain links TRBV10-3 with TRBJ1-2; the D is unclear. The CDR3 totals 13 residues. Trimming removed 2 bases at V and 8 bases at J, with 12 bases between. Germline loops: CDR1 ENHRY, CDR2 SYGVKD. For the CDR3, the DNA is TGTGCCATCAGTGAGACAGTGGGTTGGGGCTACACCTTC. Amino acids: CAISETVGWGYTF.

Comment on this clone: This CDR3 is also generated by other DNA sequences in the sample. The rearrangement uses TRBV28 and TRBJ2-7; a possible D gene is TRBD1 (5 bases). CDR3 length: 12 amino acids. Trimming pared 6 bases from V and 4 bases from J, leaving 10 bases between. Germline CDR1 is MDHEN and CDR2 is SYDVKM. CDR3: CASRPQGYEQYF. The CDR3 nucleotides read TGTGCCAGCAGACCTCAGGGATACGAGCAGTACTTC.

The chain combines TRBV27 with TRBJ2-7; D not resolved. Germline CDR1 is MNHEY and CDR2 is SMNVEV (reference sequence). This CDR3 is 14 amino acids long. The ends were cut back, 3 bases at V and 2 bases at J, with 11 bases in the middle. CDR3 nucleotide sequence: TGTGCCAGCAGTTTTTTAGGGCCAACCTACGAGCAGTACTTC. This codes for CASSFLGPTYEQYF.

In its sample, this clone was seen many times. The chain is built from TRBV7-8 and TRBJ1-5; TRBD1 matches at 10 bases. Germline trimming cut 4 bases from V and 0 bases from J; bases unmatched to any gene: 9. Germline-derived CDR1 and CDR2 are SGHVS and FQNEAQ. The CDR3 runs to 18 residues. CDR3: CASSSRDRGGYSNQPQHF. The CDR3 bases are TGTGCCAGCAGCTCCCGGGACAGGGGAGGATATAGCAATCAGCCCCAGCATTTT.